Listed below are T cell receptor beta chains from one sample, sequenced in a study of blood T cell repertoires in COVID-19. Sequencing used immunoSEQ multiplex PCR; TCRdb keeps in-frame clones, though not all of them. The sample yields approximately 210,000 clones, 88% seen once. Sequenced input: PBMCs or T cells enriched from blood (not recorded which). The receptors here all came from a woman between 50 and 59 years old with acute COVID-19. Each CDR3 is given with its conserved first and last residue.

CDR3: CASLSPPYNEQFF
V: TRBV28
J: TRBJ2-1

CDR3: CASSPPTVEENTGELFF
V: TRBV7-6
J: TRBJ2-2

CDR3: CASSSDRVGANYGYTF
V: TRBV6-2/TRBV6-3
J: TRBJ1-2

CDR3: CASSWELGLQETQYF
V: TRBV11-2
J: TRBJ2-5

CDR3: CASSLRGSGVETQYF
V: TRBV28
J: TRBJ2-5

CDR3: CASSSLAGEGEQFF
V: TRBV5-1
J: TRBJ2-1

CDR3: CASSLGQGQYF
V: TRBV7-8
J: TRBJ2-7

CDR3: CASSLVGGGKYNEQFF
V: TRBV27
J: TRBJ2-1

CDR3: CASSPPGTVGNEKLFF
V: TRBV9
J: TRBJ1-4

CDR3: CASRRKREQFF
V: TRBV12-3/TRBV12-4
J: TRBJ2-1

CDR3: CASSLYRVAGTDTQYF
V: TRBV28
J: TRBJ2-3

CDR3: CASSVVSGRAVEQFF
V: TRBV9
J: TRBJ2-1

CDR3: CASSEGVENTIYF
V: TRBV28
J: TRBJ1-3

CDR3: CASSLRLAQSYEQYF
V: TRBV5-6
J: TRBJ2-7

CDR3: CASSLLDRRFGNQPQHF
V: TRBV7-8
J: TRBJ1-5

CDR3: CASSYKGLAGGRPQYNEQFF
V: TRBV6-8
J: TRBJ2-1

CDR3: CATSRDRSGGPLYYGYTF
V: TRBV15
J: TRBJ1-2